This T cell receptor (beta chain) derives from a study of cytomegalovirus exposure and HLA in healthy donors. The study's findings and limits: The classifier reportedly diagnosed cytomegalovirus status with high specificity and sensitivity.

This CDR3 is built from 17 residues. CDR1 SGHNT and CDR2 YYREEE come from the germline V gene (reference sequence). V dropped 1 base and J dropped 6; count of bases not matched to a gene: 12. PCR involved 60 Vbeta and 13 Jbeta primers. In the original workflow: In a later analysis, of around 80 million unique beta chains, some 10 million appeared in at least two donors. Profiling relied on immunoSEQ multiplex PCR, and the TCRdb table lists in-frame clones only, not all of them. D and trimming come from the DNA, and the V and J calls and clone size come from that table. This sample carries roughly 150,000 clones, around four fifths of them seen once, and the ten largest clones take 1.3%. Concerning this clone itself: Its matching antigen is unknown.

This TCR came from a man aged 30-40 years in good health and CMV-seronegative. The V and J genes are TRBV5-4 and TRBJ2-3; 9 bases align to TRBD1. Sequencing was carried out using PBMCs. The CDR3, as DNA: TGTGCCAGCAGCTTGTTAGGGGCGGGGACAGGGAGGGATACGCAGTATTTT. Protein sequence: CASSLLGAGTGRDTQYF.